This T cell receptor beta chain was recorded in a study of cytomegalovirus exposure and HLA in healthy donors. This table comes from immunoSEQ multiplex PCR, and its TCRdb copy is limited to in-frame clones, with some not included. The sample shows about 180,000 clones, roughly 85% of them seen only once. The ends were cut back, 0 bases at V and 7 bases at J, with 14 bases in the middle. CDR3 length: 14 amino acids. Germline V gene sequence: CDR1 SGDLS, CDR2 YYNGEE. The specimen sequenced was PBMCs. The chain is built from TRBV9 and TRBJ2-7; possibly TRBD2 for D (5 bases). The clonotype comes from a man in his late teens or twenties in good health and CMV-seropositive. CDR3 DNA sequence: TGTGCCAGCAGCGTAGGTGTGGACTTCGGGGAGCAGTACTTC. Translated: CASSVGVDFGEQYF.